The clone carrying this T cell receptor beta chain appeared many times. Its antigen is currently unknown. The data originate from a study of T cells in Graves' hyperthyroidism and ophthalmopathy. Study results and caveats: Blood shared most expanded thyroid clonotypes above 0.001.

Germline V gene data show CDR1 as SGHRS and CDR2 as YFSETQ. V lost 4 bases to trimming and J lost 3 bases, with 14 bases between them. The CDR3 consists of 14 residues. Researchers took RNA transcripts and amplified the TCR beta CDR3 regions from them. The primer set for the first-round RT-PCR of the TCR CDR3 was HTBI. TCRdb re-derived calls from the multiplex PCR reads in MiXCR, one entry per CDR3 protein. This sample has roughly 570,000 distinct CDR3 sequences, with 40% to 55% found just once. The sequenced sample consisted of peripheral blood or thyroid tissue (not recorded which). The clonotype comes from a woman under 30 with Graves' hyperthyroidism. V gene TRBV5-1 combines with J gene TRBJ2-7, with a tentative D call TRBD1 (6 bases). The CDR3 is CASSLQGGDYEQYF. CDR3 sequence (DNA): TGCGCCAGCAGCCTGCAAGGGGGTGACTACGAGCAGTACTTC.